The present entry profiles one T cell receptor (beta chain) with its context. Clones were read by immunoSEQ multiplex PCR, and TCRdb kept only the in-frame ones, dropping some. The table shows 95,000 to 150,000 clones, with around 91% occurring only once. The data were obtained in a study of blood T cell repertoires in COVID-19. The CDR3 has 15 residues. In germline, CDR1 is SGHDN, CDR2 FVKESK. Trimming took 4 bases from V and 4 from J; bases not matched to a gene: 5. Sequenced sample: peripheral blood. The source of this sequence is a man aged 70-80 years with active or convalescent COVID-19. This chain connects TRBV14 to TRBJ1-2; 11 nucleotides agree with TRBD1. For the CDR3, the DNA is TGTGCCAGCAGCCGGGGACAGGGGGTGAGCTATGGCTACACCTTC. Amino acid sequence: CASSRGQGVSYGYTF.